Presented here are 11 T cell receptor beta chains from one specimen sequenced in a study of siplizumab effects on memory and regulatory T cells. Assay used: immunoSEQ multiplex PCR; TCRdb lists only in-frame clones, some missing. The sample contains about 82,000 clones, 80% to 90% of which appear only once. The specimen sequenced was Tregs sorted from blood. These receptor sequences come from a human donor in good health.

The V gene is TRBV27, the J gene TRBJ1-2; 8 bases fit TRBD1. Germline CDR1 reads MNHEY; CDR2 reads SMNVEV (reference sequence). V was pared by 6 bases and J by 4 bases, with 10 bases of the junction left unmatched. This CDR3 spans 15 amino acids. As DNA, the CDR3 is TGTGCCAGCAGCCCAAGGACAGGGTCGTTCTATGGCTACACCTTC. The encoded protein is CASSPRTGSFYGYTF.

Only one count was recorded for this clone. This rearrangement joins TRBV18 to TRBJ1-4; a possible D gene is TRBD1 (5 bases). The CDR3 runs to 15 residues. Trimming took off 8 bases at V and 8 bases at J, with 21 bases between the two ends. Germline loops: CDR1 KGHSH, CDR2 LQKENI. CDR3 in amino acids: CASTTTGGREEKLFF. The DNA of the CDR3 is TGTGCCAGCACAACCACCGGGGGTCGGGAGGAAAAACTGTTTTTT.

CDR3 sequence: CAISDGPGELFF. CDR3 sequence (DNA): TGTGCCATCAGTGACGGTCCCGGGGAGCTGTTTTTT. This chain links TRBV10-3 with TRBJ2-2; D is ambiguous. The germline V and J ends were trimmed by 3 bases and 6 bases, with 5 bases remaining between them. The CDR3 is 12 residues long. In germline, CDR1 is ENHRY, CDR2 SYGVKD.

The chain employs TRBV27 and TRBJ1-5, with D possibly TRBD1 on 5 matching bases. Deletions cut 2 bases from V and 7 bases from J, with 12 bases between. This CDR3 has 14 residues. CDR1 MNHEY and CDR2 SMNVEV come from the germline V gene (reference sequence). This chain's CDR3 is CASSLVGPYQPQHF. CDR3 nucleotide sequence: TGTGCCAGCAGTTTAGTGGGGCCTTACCAGCCCCAGCATTTT.

This chain connects TRBV6-6 to TRBJ1-2, with TRBD1 matching 9 bases. Trimming removed 0 bases from V and 8 bases from J; junction bases left unmatched: 4. The CDR3 is 14 amino acids. Per the germline V gene, CDR1 is MNHNY and CDR2 is SVGAGI (reference sequence). CDR3 sequence: CASSYSDRGYGYTF. DNA for the CDR3: TGTGCCAGCAGTTACTCCGACAGGGGGTACGGCTACACCTTC.

The chain is built from TRBV6-5 and TRBJ2-1; no definite D call. The germline V gene encodes CDR1 MNHEY and CDR2 SVGAGI. CDR3 length equals 12 residues. V was pared by 5 bases and J by 8 bases, with 10 bases between. The CDR3 DNA is TGTGCCAGCAGTCCTTCGCGATATGAGCAGTTCTTC. Translating gives CASSPSRYEQFF.

V and J are TRBV7-2 and TRBJ2-5, with D uncertain. This CDR3 is 11 amino acids long. V gave up 3 bases and J gave up 2 bases, with 1 base separating them. The germline CDR1 and CDR2 sequences are SGHTA and FQGNSA. This CDR3 reads CASSFQETQYF. Written as DNA, the CDR3 is TGTGCCAGCAGCTTTCAAGAGACCCAGTACTTC.

The CDR3 bases are TGTGCCAGCAGAAGTAACAGGGTTTATAGCACAGATACGCAGTATTTT. This sequence encodes CASRSNRVYSTDTQYF. V is TRBV27 and J is TRBJ2-3, with D perhaps matching TRBD1 (6 bases). The germline CDR1 and CDR2 sequences are MNHEY and SMNVEV (reference sequence). The CDR3 runs 16 residues. V was shortened by 6 bases and J by 0 bases, with 16 bases between the two germline ends.

The J gene is TRBJ2-1, the V gene TRBV5-1; D is unclear. V gave up 5 bases and J gave up 4 bases, with 10 bases separating them. The CDR3 is 13 residues long. Germline CDR1 and CDR2: SGHRS and YFSETQ. The DNA for the CDR3 is TGCGCCAGCAGGGTCCCTGGGTACAATGAGCAGTTCTTC. Translated: CASRVPGYNEQFF.

This sequence joins TRBV6-6 and TRBJ1-2; 7 bases align to TRBD1. With V trimmed by 5 bases and J by 8 bases, 8 bases remained unmatched. Germline CDR1 and CDR2: MNHNY and SVGAGI (reference sequence). The CDR3 runs to 13 residues. CDR3 sequence reads: CASSRGTGEGYTF. The DNA of the CDR3 is TGTGCCAGCAGTAGGGGTACAGGGGAAGGCTACACCTTC.

V usage is TRBV28 and J usage is TRBJ1-1; the D is unclear. Trimming left V 6 bases short and J 5 bases short, with 19 bases between. CDR3 length equals 15 residues. CDR1 is MDHEN and CDR2 is SYDVKM in the germline V gene. The CDR3 loop is CASSTFSAAETEAFF. DNA of the CDR3: TGTGCCAGCAGCACCTTCTCGGCAGCAGAGACTGAAGCTTTCTTT.